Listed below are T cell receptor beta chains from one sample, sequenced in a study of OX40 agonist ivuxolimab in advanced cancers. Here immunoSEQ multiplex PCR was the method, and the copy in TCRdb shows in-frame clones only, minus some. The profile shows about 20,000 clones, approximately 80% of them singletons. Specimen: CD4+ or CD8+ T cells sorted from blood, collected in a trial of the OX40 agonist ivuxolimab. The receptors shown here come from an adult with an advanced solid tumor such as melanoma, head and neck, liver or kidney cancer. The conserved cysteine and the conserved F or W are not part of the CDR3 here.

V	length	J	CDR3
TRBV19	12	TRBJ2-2	ASSHDRQRRELF
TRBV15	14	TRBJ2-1	ATSRGGIGSYNEQF
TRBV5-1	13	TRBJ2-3	ASSLASGGTDTQY
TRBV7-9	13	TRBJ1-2	ASSPPGQGLYGYT
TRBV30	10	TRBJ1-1	AWSVHEAEAF
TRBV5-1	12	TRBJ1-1	ASSTDRGDTEAF
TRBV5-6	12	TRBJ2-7	ASSSTGISYEQY
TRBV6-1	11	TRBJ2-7	ASILAADYEQY
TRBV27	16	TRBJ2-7	ASSSERGQGRVLYEQY
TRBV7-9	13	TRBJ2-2	ASGPSLVNPGELF
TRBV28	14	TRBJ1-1	ASTSSGGPLNTEAF
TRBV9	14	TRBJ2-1	ASSVEGRTPYNEQF
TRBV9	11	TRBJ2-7	ASSVGSGGEQY
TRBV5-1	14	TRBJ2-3	ASSLARAKGTDTQY
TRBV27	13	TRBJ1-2	ASSPRGRANYGYT
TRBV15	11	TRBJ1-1	ATSRGAAIEAF
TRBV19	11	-	ASRDQATYEQY
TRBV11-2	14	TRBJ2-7	ASSQNSGQISYEQY
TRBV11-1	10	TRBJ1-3	ASSLLENTIY
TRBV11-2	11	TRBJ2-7	ASSFTSDYEQY
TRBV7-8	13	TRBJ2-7	ASSPTRSATYEQY
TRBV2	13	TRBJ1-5	ASSPESHSNQPQH
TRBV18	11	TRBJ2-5	ASSLQGQETQY
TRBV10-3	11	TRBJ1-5	AISDSTNQPQH
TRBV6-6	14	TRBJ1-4	ASSHSNTGAGEKLF
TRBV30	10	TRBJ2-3	AWSGYTDTQY
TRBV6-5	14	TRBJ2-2	ASSYRTELYTGELF
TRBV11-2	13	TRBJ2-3	ASSPYTPGADTQY
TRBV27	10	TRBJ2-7	ASRLGSSEQY
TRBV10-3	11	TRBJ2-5	AIKGQGEETQY
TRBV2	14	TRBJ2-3	ASSGPGGGHLDTQY
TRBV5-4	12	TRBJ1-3	ASSLRGTGNTIY
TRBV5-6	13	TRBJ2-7	ASSPSGRLAYEQY
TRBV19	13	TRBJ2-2	ASRRGRGSTGELF
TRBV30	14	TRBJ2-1	AWSGRLAVGGDEQF
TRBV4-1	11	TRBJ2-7	ASSQVGTDEQY
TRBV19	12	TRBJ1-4	ASSSDRGREKLF
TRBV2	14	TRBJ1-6	ASKLRVGSYNSPLH
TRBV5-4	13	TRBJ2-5	ASSLGDRGRETQY
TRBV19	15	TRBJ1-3	ASRPRGSRANGNTIY
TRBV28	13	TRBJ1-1	ASSLLIGLNTEAF
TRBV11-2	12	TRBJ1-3	ASSNPAWSNTIY
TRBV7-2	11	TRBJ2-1	ASSLPPSDEQF
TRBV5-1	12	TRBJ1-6	ASGREIEDSPLH
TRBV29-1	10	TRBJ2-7	SVRVGTHEQY
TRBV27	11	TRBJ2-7	ATSGTRVRGQY